The rows below give T cell receptor beta chains drawn from one sample of a study of CD8 T cells in Susac syndrome. TCRdb redid the calling of the immunoSEQ multiplex PCR reads with MiXCR, one entry per CDR3 protein. The repertoire includes under 300,000 distinct CDR3 sequences, approximately 95% of them detected once, and 0.095% to 0.12% sits in the top ten. Input material: CD4+ T cells from PBMCs. Receptors were obtained from a human donor with Susac syndrome. The CDR3 runs from the conserved cysteine through the conserved F or W. A D gene is named only where the DNA matches it firmly. Clone sizes are given selectively: once, few, many, or a class where the clone is expanded.

CDR3 DNA: TGTGCCATTTCGAGCGGGATAGGGCCTCAAGAGACCCAGTACTTC
CDR3 protein: CAISSGIGPQETQYF
CDR3 length: 15
clone size: NA
V gene: TRBV10-3
D gene: TRBD2
J gene: TRBJ2-5

CDR3 DNA: TGCAGCGTCACCCAAGCGGGAGGATCCTACGAGCAGTACTTC
CDR3 protein: CSVTQAGGSYEQYF
CDR3 length: 14
clone size: NA
V gene: TRBV29-1
D gene: TRBD2
J gene: TRBJ2-7

CDR3 DNA: TGTGCCAGCAGCGTCGTGGGTCGCGGCACCATATATTTT
CDR3 protein: CASSVVGRGTIYF
CDR3 length: 13
clone size: NA
V gene: TRBV9
D gene: NA
J gene: TRBJ1-3

CDR3 DNA: TGTGCCAGCAGCCAGACAGGGGTGGACACTGAAGCTTTCTTT
CDR3 protein: CASSQTGVDTEAFF
CDR3 length: 14
clone size: few
V gene: TRBV12-3/TRBV12-4
D gene: TRBD1
J gene: TRBJ1-1

CDR3 DNA: TGTGCCTGGGCCGGGACCCCGTTATCCTACGAGCAGTACTTC
CDR3 protein: CAWAGTPLSYEQYF
CDR3 length: 14
clone size: NA
V gene: TRBV30
D gene: NA
J gene: TRBJ2-7

CDR3 DNA: TGCAGTGCTAGCGTCCGGTACAATGAGCAGTTCTTC
CDR3 protein: CSASVRYNEQFF
CDR3 length: 12
clone size: NA
V gene: TRBV20-1
D gene: NA
J gene: TRBJ2-1

CDR3 DNA: TGCGCCAGCAGTCAATCGGGAGACATGGCCTACAATGAGCAGTTCTTC
CDR3 protein: CASSQSGDMAYNEQFF
CDR3 length: 16
clone size: once
V gene: TRBV23-1
D gene: NA
J gene: TRBJ2-1

CDR3 DNA: TGTGCCAGCAGCAAAGAACTGACTAGCGGGAGATTTCATGAGCAGTTCTTC
CDR3 protein: CASSKELTSGRFHEQFF
CDR3 length: 17
clone size: NA
V gene: TRBV21-1
D gene: NA
J gene: TRBJ2-1

CDR3 DNA: TGTGCCACCAGCAGAGATCAAATGGGCGATGAGCAGTTCTTC
CDR3 protein: CATSRDQMGDEQFF
CDR3 length: 14
clone size: NA
V gene: TRBV15
D gene: NA
J gene: TRBJ2-1

CDR3 DNA: TGCGCCAGCAGCGTGGAGGGAAGGGGCGAGCAGTACTTC
CDR3 protein: CASSVEGRGEQYF
CDR3 length: 13
clone size: NA
V gene: TRBV5-1
D gene: NA
J gene: TRBJ2-7

CDR3 DNA: TGCAGCGTTGGGCATGGGAGTGGCGGGGAGCTGTTTTTT
CDR3 protein: CSVGHGSGGELFF
CDR3 length: 13
clone size: NA
V gene: TRBV29-1
D gene: NA
J gene: TRBJ2-2

CDR3 DNA: TGCAGTGCTAGAGACTCAGGGGCCCAGCCCCAGCATTTT
CDR3 protein: CSARDSGAQPQHF
CDR3 length: 13
clone size: NA
V gene: TRBV20-1
D gene: NA
J gene: TRBJ1-5

CDR3 DNA: TGTGCCTCACAAAAGGGCTGGGGTAAGAACACTGAAGCTTTCTTT
CDR3 protein: CASQKGWGKNTEAFF
CDR3 length: 15
clone size: NA
V gene: TRBV30
D gene: NA
J gene: TRBJ1-1

CDR3 DNA: TGCAGTGCTCTAAAGCCCCAGGGGATGAATCAGCCCCAGCATTTT
CDR3 protein: CSALKPQGMNQPQHF
CDR3 length: 15
clone size: NA
V gene: TRBV20-1
D gene: NA
J gene: TRBJ1-5

CDR3 DNA: TGTGCCAGCAGTGATTTTTACAATGAGCAGTTCTTC
CDR3 protein: CASSDFYNEQFF
CDR3 length: 12
clone size: NA
V gene: TRBV2
D gene: NA
J gene: TRBJ2-1

CDR3 DNA: TGTGCCAGCAGTTACGGAGTGGTTACTGAAGCTTTCTTT
CDR3 protein: CASSYGVVTEAFF
CDR3 length: 13
clone size: NA
V gene: TRBV6-5
D gene: NA
J gene: TRBJ1-1

CDR3 DNA: TGTGCCAGCAGTTTTCCCCCGGGAGAGACCCAGTACTTC
CDR3 protein: CASSFPPGETQYF
CDR3 length: 13
clone size: NA
V gene: TRBV12-3/TRBV12-4
D gene: NA
J gene: TRBJ2-5

CDR3 DNA: TGTGCCAGCAGTTTACAGGGTTACGAGCAGTACTTC
CDR3 protein: CASSLQGYEQYF
CDR3 length: 12
clone size: few
V gene: TRBV12-3/TRBV12-4
D gene: NA
J gene: TRBJ2-7

CDR3 DNA: TGTGCCAGCAGCTCAGGGGGCAGTGGCACTGAAGCTTTCTTT
CDR3 protein: CASSSGGSGTEAFF
CDR3 length: 14
clone size: NA
V gene: TRBV11-3
D gene: TRBD1
J gene: TRBJ1-1

CDR3 DNA: TGTGCCAGCAGCTTCTCCCTCAGCACAGATACGCAGTATTTT
CDR3 protein: CASSFSLSTDTQYF
CDR3 length: 14
clone size: NA
V gene: TRBV11-2
D gene: NA
J gene: TRBJ2-3

CDR3 DNA: TGTGCCACCAGCAGTTCCGGGACTAGCTTTGAGCAGTTCTTC
CDR3 protein: CATSSSGTSFEQFF
CDR3 length: 14
clone size: NA
V gene: TRBV15
D gene: TRBD2
J gene: TRBJ2-1

CDR3 DNA: TGCGCCAGCAGCCAAACATTTGTGGAGACCCAGTACTTC
CDR3 protein: CASSQTFVETQYF
CDR3 length: 13
clone size: NA
V gene: TRBV4-1
D gene: NA
J gene: TRBJ2-5

CDR3 DNA: TGCAGCGTACAGAGGAACACCGGGGAGCTGTTTTTT
CDR3 protein: CSVQRNTGELFF
CDR3 length: 12
clone size: NA
V gene: TRBV29-1
D gene: NA
J gene: TRBJ2-2

CDR3 DNA: TGCGCCAGCAGCCAAGTCGGCGGGAGGGTCGCCAATGAGCAGTTCTTC
CDR3 protein: CASSQVGGRVANEQFF
CDR3 length: 16
clone size: NA
V gene: TRBV4-1
D gene: TRBD2
J gene: TRBJ2-1